One sample yielded the 18 T cell receptor beta chains listed below, sequenced in a study of shared clonotypes between healthy human individuals. The naive CD8 population came from CD45RO-negative cells selected for CCR7, without terminally differentiated effector memory CD45RA+ cells. Only in-frame clones appear in the TCRdb table, and some are missing; sequencing was by immunoSEQ multiplex PCR. Of around 2.1 million clones in the sample, more than 85% are singletons; the top ten hold under 2%. Input material: naive CD8+ T cells from PBMCs. Every receptor here comes from a man aged 18 to 30 in good health. Some clones in this sample may be carry-over from other donors' samples.

The chain is built from TRBV5-6 and TRBJ1-1; D gene uncertain. CDR1 SGHDT and CDR2 YYEEEE come from the germline V gene. Trimming took 2 bases from V and 1 from J, leaving 18 bases between them. There are 17 residues in the CDR3. CDR3 in DNA: TGTGCCAGCAGCTTAAGAATGTCACTTTGGGGGAACACTGAAGCTTTCTTT. Translated, it gives CASSLRMSLWGNTEAFF.

In this sample, this clone turned up once. In DNA form, the CDR3 reads TGTGCCAGCAGCCAAGTGGGCCCTAGAATGGGACTAGCGGGATTAAATCTAGATGAGCAGTTCTTC. Protein product: CASSQVGPRMGLAGLNLDEQFF. The chain couples TRBV4-2 to TRBJ2-1; TRBD2 matches at 13 bases. Germline lookup yields CDR1 LGHNA and CDR2 YNFKEQ. CDR3 length: 22 residues. The V segment lost 1 base and the J segment 8 bases; nucleotides outside the gene matches: 23.

This chain connects TRBV4-3 to TRBJ2-5; D remains ambiguous. TRBJ2-7 matches the DNA end more closely, so the J call is doubtful. This CDR3 contains 13 residues. CDR1 is LGHNA, CDR2 YSLEER, per germline. CDR3 protein: CASSQDLGYEQYF. CDR3 nucleotides: TGCGCCAGCAGCCAAGATTTGGGGTACGAGCAGTACTTC.

This clone showed up just once. The chain has TRBV14 and TRBJ1-1; D uncertain. The V gene lost 1 base and the J gene lost 8 bases, with 8 bases spanning the gap. The CDR3 extends over 12 amino acids. Germline V gene lookup returns CDR1 SGHDN and CDR2 FVKESK. The CDR3 here is CASSQGSPEAFF. In nucleotides, the CDR3 is TGTGCCAGCAGCCAAGGGTCTCCAGAAGCTTTCTTT.

The gene calls are TRBV28 and TRBJ1-2, with 9 bases matching TRBD1. This CDR3 region has 15 residues. Unmatched junction bases numbered 8, after V lost 7 bases and J lost 2 bases. CDR1 is MDHEN and CDR2 is SYDVKM in the germline V gene. This CDR3 reads CASTNPGQGNYGYTF. CDR3 DNA sequence: TGTGCCAGCACTAATCCGGGACAGGGAAACTATGGCTACACCTTC.

The chain is built from TRBV27 and TRBJ2-7; no reliable D call. V lost 8 bases and J 3 bases, leaving 8 bases between the germline ends. Germline lookup yields CDR1 MNHEY and CDR2 SMNVEV (reference sequence). CDR3 length equals 11 residues. The CDR3 sequence is CASHDGYEQYF. CDR3 bases: TGTGCCAGCCACGATGGCTACGAGCAGTACTTC.

The chain carries TRBV4-1 and TRBJ1-2; 12 bases fit TRBD1. J gave up 3 bases and V 4 bases, and 15 bases lay outside the gene matches. This CDR3 has 19 residues. CDR1 is MGHRA and CDR2 is YSYEKL in the germline V gene. CDR3 nucleotides: TGCGCCAGCAGCCCCGAACTGGCCACCGGGACAGGGGGCCACTATGGCTACACCTTC. This codes for CASSPELATGTGGHYGYTF.

The V and J genes are TRBV19 and TRBJ2-7; D perhaps matches TRBD1 (6 bases). CDR3 length equals 13 residues. V lost 6 bases to trimming and J lost 5 bases, with 14 bases between them. Germline assignment: CDR1 LNHDA and CDR2 SQIVND (reference sequence). The CDR3 nucleotides read TGTGCCAGTAGCCTTCCAGGGGCGCACGAGCAGTACTTC. Translating it yields CASSLPGAHEQYF.

V gene TRBV4-2 combines with J gene TRBJ2-3, with no clear D. The CDR3 runs to 14 residues. The V end was cut by 1 base, the J end by 9 bases, with 14 bases between. The V gene's germline CDR1 is LGHNA and CDR2 YNFKEQ. In DNA, the CDR3 is TGTGCCAGCAGCCAAGTTTCCCTTAAGGAGACGCAGTATTTT. Translating it yields CASSQVSLKETQYF.

This chain links TRBV7-9 with TRBJ2-7; 10 positions match TRBD1. CDR1 and CDR2 (germline): SEHNR, FQNEAQ (reference sequence). The length of the CDR3 is 15 residues. The ends lost 4 bases at V and 4 bases at J; junction bases unmatched: 7. The CDR3 is CASSSGWDRGYEQYF. CDR3 coding DNA: TGTGCCAGCAGCTCAGGTTGGGACAGGGGATACGAGCAGTACTTC.

This chain links TRBV27 with TRBJ2-3, with D possibly TRBD1 on 5 matching bases. V was trimmed by 2 bases and J by 4 bases, leaving 7 bases between them. Germline V gene data show CDR1 as MNHEY and CDR2 as SMNVEV (reference sequence). This CDR3 is 13 amino acids long. For the CDR3, the DNA is TGTGCCAGCAGTTTAGGGGCCCCAGATACGCAGTATTTT. It encodes CASSLGAPDTQYF.

This chain connects TRBV19 to TRBJ2-1; 8 bases are a match to TRBD1. After removal of 5 bases from V and 6 bases from J, the junction contained 9 bases not matched to a gene. CDR1 is LNHDA and CDR2 is SQIVND in the germline V gene (reference sequence). This CDR3 contains 15 residues. The CDR3 DNA reads TGTGCCAGTAGTCCGGACAGGGAACCAAGCAATGAGCAGTTCTTC. This codes for CASSPDREPSNEQFF.

In the case of this clone: The same CDR3 arises from other DNA sequences in this sample as well. The gene calls are TRBV2 and TRBJ2-7; D uncertain. V was pared by 1 base and J by 4 bases, with 5 bases between. CDR1 and CDR2 from the germline V gene are SNHLY and FYNNEI. CDR3 size: 12 residues. This CDR3 is CASSEVVYEQYF. Here the CDR3 DNA reads TGTGCCAGCAGTGAAGTAGTTTACGAGCAGTACTTC.

The chain has TRBV7-8 and TRBJ2-3; D gene uncertain. The CDR3 length is 14 residues. V gave up 2 bases and J gave up 2 bases, with 8 bases separating them. Germline CDR1 reads SGHVS; CDR2 reads FQNEAQ. The DNA for the CDR3 is TGTGCCAGCAGCTTATTTCTCTCCACAGATACGCAGTATTTT. Translation: CASSLFLSTDTQYF.

The chain links TRBV6-6 to TRBJ2-3; 7 nucleotides line up with TRBD1. Trimming cost V 10 bases and J 0 bases; bases outside gene matches: 13. CDR3 length: 16 residues. Germline V gene data show CDR1 as MNHNY and CDR2 as SVGAGI (reference sequence). Here the CDR3 reads CATTMTRTGSTDTQYF. The CDR3 DNA is TGTGCCACCACTATGACCCGGACAGGTAGCACAGATACGCAGTATTTT.

The gene calls are TRBV5-1 and TRBJ2-1, with D perhaps matching TRBD2 (5 bases). Trimming left V 2 bases short and J 0 bases short, with 6 bases between. The CDR3 has 14 residues. From germline, CDR1 is SGHRS and CDR2 YFSETQ. The CDR3: CASSFRGSYNEQFF. Here the CDR3 DNA reads TGCGCCAGCAGCTTCCGGGGCTCCTACAATGAGCAGTTCTTC.

This chain joins TRBV7-8 and TRBJ2-7; 9 positions agree with TRBD2. Germline CDR1 reads SGHVS; CDR2 reads FQNEAQ. The CDR3 has 15 residues. V dropped 1 base and J dropped 6; count of bases not matched to a gene: 7. The CDR3 DNA reads TGTGCCAGCAGCTTAGTGGGGACTAGCTTTCTCGAGCAGTACTTC. It specifies CASSLVGTSFLEQYF. The complete variable domain, with remaining parts taken from reference TRBV7-8 and TRBJ2-7, reads GAGVSQSPRYKVAKRGQDVALRCDPISGHVSLFWYQQALGQGPEFLTYFQNEAQLDKSGLPSDRFFAERPEGSVSTLKIQRTQQEDSAVYLCASSLVGTSFLEQYFGPGTRLTVT.

The chain recombines TRBV7-6 with TRBJ2-3; no clear D. CDR3 size: 15 residues. Germline CDR1 reads SGHVS; CDR2 reads FNYEAQ. V dropped 4 bases and J dropped 1 base, with 12 bases sitting between them. Here the CDR3 reads CASSSLKPGTDTQYF. Here the CDR3 DNA reads TGTGCCAGCAGCTCTTTAAAACCGGGCACAGATACGCAGTATTTT. Complete variable domain (other parts from reference TRBV7-6 and TRBJ2-3): GAGVSQSPRYKVTKRGQDVALRCDPISGHVSLYWYRQALGQGPEFLTYFNYEAQQDKSGLPNDRFSAERPEGSISTLTIQRTEQRDSAMYRCASSSLKPGTDTQYFGPGTRLTVL.